This T cell receptor (beta chain) was retrieved from a study of T cell responses to AZD1222 COVID-19 vaccine. Whole-study findings and limits: With two AZD1222 doses given, Spike-specific TCR breadth and depth both rose. Only a handful of people who got AZD1222 tested seropositive at baseline.

Germline CDR1 reads MNHEY; CDR2 reads SVGEGT. The V and J ends lost 6 bases and 2 bases respectively, with 14 bases between them. This CDR3 is 14 amino acids long. Sequenced by immunoSEQ multiplex PCR; TCRdb stores in-frame clones only, minus some. Altogether roughly 100,000 clones are present, 92% being singletons, with the ten largest covering roughly 1.1%. This clone is labeled medium-sized. The target antigen is unknown. V and J are TRBV6-2 or TRBV6-3 and TRBJ2-7; D is possibly TRBD2 (5 bases). The sequence was obtained from an adult in good health. The sequencing here drew on peripheral blood, taken on day 0 of AZD1222 vaccination. In nucleotides, the CDR3 is TGTGCCAGCAGCCCTAGTGCGGAGGCCTACGAGCAGTACTTC. Amino acid sequence: CASSPSAEAYEQYF.